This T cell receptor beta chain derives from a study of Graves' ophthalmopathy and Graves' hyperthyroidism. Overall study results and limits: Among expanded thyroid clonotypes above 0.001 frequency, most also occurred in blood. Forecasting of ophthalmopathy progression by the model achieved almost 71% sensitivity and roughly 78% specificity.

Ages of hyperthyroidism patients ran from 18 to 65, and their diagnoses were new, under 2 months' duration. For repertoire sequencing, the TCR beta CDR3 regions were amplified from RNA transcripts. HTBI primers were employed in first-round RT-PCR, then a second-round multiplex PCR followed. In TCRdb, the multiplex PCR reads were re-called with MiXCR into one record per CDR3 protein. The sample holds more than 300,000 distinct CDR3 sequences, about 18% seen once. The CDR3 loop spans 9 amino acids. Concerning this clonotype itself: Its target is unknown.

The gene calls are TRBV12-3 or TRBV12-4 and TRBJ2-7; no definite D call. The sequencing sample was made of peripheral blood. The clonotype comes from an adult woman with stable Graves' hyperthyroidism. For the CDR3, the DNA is TGTGAGGGTCCCTACGAGCAGTACTTC. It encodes CEGPYEQYF.